Shown below are 23 T cell receptor beta chains from a single sample sequenced in a study of glioma-infiltrating T cells after dendritic cell vaccination. The data were produced by immunoSEQ multiplex PCR, yet TCRdb's version contains in-frame clones alone and is incomplete. Of 65,000 to 90,000 clones detected, almost 85% appear once; the ten largest clones hold 2.1%. The sequenced sample was blood, obtained before dendritic cell vaccination. These receptors were taken from a human donor with glioblastoma.

The count of this clone is one. The chain couples TRBV28 to TRBJ2-4; 7 bases agree with TRBD2. Per the germline V gene, CDR1 is MDHEN and CDR2 is SYDVKM. The CDR3 consists of 12 residues. The V and J ends lost 3 bases and 9 bases, in that order; junction bases with no gene match: 2. The DNA for the CDR3 is TGTGCCAGCAGTTTGGGAGGGTCCATTCAGTACTTC. This gives the protein CASSLGGSIQYF.

This clone was counted once. The V and J genes are TRBV18 and TRBJ2-4; 8 bases map to TRBD1. The V and J ends lost 1 base and 5 bases, in that order; junction bases with no gene match: 4. Germline V lookup: CDR1 KGHSH, CDR2 LQKENI. This CDR3 spans 15 amino acids. The CDR3 nucleotides are TGTGCCAGCTCACCACAGTCACAGGGGGAAAACATTCAGTACTTC. This encodes CASSPQSQGENIQYF.

This chain connects TRBV7-8 to TRBJ2-7; TRBD2 matches 11 bases. The CDR3 runs 16 residues. Per the germline V gene, CDR1 is SGHVS and CDR2 is FQNEAQ. With 3 bases clipped from V and 5 bases from J, the junction kept 9 bases outside the gene matches. The CDR3 is CASSLELAGAIDEQYF. CDR3 coding DNA: TGTGCCAGCAGCTTGGAACTAGCGGGGGCGATCGACGAGCAGTACTTC.

The rearrangement uses TRBV9 and TRBJ2-3; 9 positions agree with TRBD2. The CDR3 consists of 15 residues. Trimming removed 3 bases from V and 5 bases from J; junction bases left unmatched: 7. The germline CDR1 and CDR2 sequences are SGDLS and YYNGEE. This chain's CDR3 is CASSAREGQGDTQYF. The CDR3 nucleotides read TGTGCCAGCAGCGCGCGGGAGGGCCAAGGAGATACGCAGTATTTT.

The chain links TRBV6-1 to TRBJ1-2; TRBD1 agrees at 8 bases. Germline-derived CDR1 and CDR2 are MNHNS and SASEGT. The CDR3 contains 14 residues. The junction had 3 bases not matched to a gene; V was cut back by 5 bases and J by 1 base. CDR3 region: CASSTGGSNYGYTF. In DNA form, the CDR3 reads TGTGCCAGCAGTACAGGGGGGAGTAACTATGGCTACACCTTC.

The chain links TRBV2 to TRBJ1-2; no clear D gene. Germline V lookup: CDR1 SNHLY, CDR2 FYNNEI. V lost 6 bases and J 6 bases, leaving 17 bases between the germline ends. This CDR3 comprises 14 residues. The CDR3 region has the DNA TGTGCCAGCAGGGCCTCCGGAGGATCGAATGGCTACACCTTC. Translating it yields CASRASGGSNGYTF.

The chain links TRBV10-3 to TRBJ2-6; no clear D gene. Trimming took off 4 bases at V and 0 bases at J, with 7 bases between the two ends. Germline CDR1 reads ENHRY; CDR2 reads SYGVKD. The CDR3 consists of 15 residues. CDR3 nucleotides: TGTGCCATCAGTGCCCATTCCTCTGGGGCCAACGTCCTGACTTTC. It specifies CAISAHSSGANVLTF.

This clone occurred a few times. This rearrangement joins TRBV6-1 to TRBJ2-1, with D possibly TRBD2 on 6 matching bases. CDR1 MNHNS and CDR2 SASEGT come from the germline V gene. CDR3 size: 15 residues. The V gene lost 3 bases and the J gene lost 6 bases, with 15 bases spanning the gap. This CDR3 reads CASSEKLGGLNEQFF. The DNA for the CDR3 is TGTGCCAGCAGTGAGAAATTGGGGGGACTCAATGAGCAGTTCTTC.

As concerns this clone: At the DNA level, this CDR3 is encoded by other sequences in the same sample as well. The genes are TRBV5-1 and TRBJ2-3, with D hard to call. The CDR3 consists of 14 residues. CDR1 and CDR2 from the germline V gene are SGHRS and YFSETQ. V lost 0 bases, J lost 0 bases, and 5 bases lay in between. The CDR3 loop is CASSLASSTDTQYF. In nucleotides, the CDR3 is TGCGCCAGCAGCTTGGCGAGTAGCACAGATACGCAGTATTTT.

The J gene is TRBJ2-6, the V gene TRBV6-5; no reliable D call. This CDR3 spans 15 amino acids. The V gene lost 5 bases and the J gene lost 0 bases, with 8 bases spanning the gap. Germline V gene data show CDR1 as MNHEY and CDR2 as SVGAGI. DNA for the CDR3: TGTGCCAGCAGTAGAACATTCTCTGGGGCCAACGTCCTGACTTTC. Amino acid sequence: CASSRTFSGANVLTF.

In this sample, this clone turned up once. V is TRBV19 and J is TRBJ2-3; 16 bases line up with TRBD2. Germline trimming cut 4 bases from V and 0 bases from J; bases unmatched to any gene: 7. CDR1 and CDR2 from the germline V gene are LNHDA and SQIVND (reference sequence). CDR3 size: 19 residues. CDR3 sequence reads: CASSTTGTSGRASTDTQYF. DNA for the CDR3: TGTGCCAGTAGTACCACCGGGACTAGCGGGAGGGCTAGCACAGATACGCAGTATTTT.

The chain couples TRBV5-1 to TRBJ2-1, with D possibly being TRBD2 (6 bases). The germline V gene encodes CDR1 SGHRS and CDR2 YFSETQ. The CDR3 has 14 amino acids. V was trimmed by 6 bases and J by 8 bases, leaving 18 bases between them. The CDR3 nucleotides are TGCGCCAGCAACCCGAGCGGGCCTTCGGATGAGCAGTTCTTC. It specifies CASNPSGPSDEQFF.

CDR3 loop: CASSQEGTGGGTFF. The CDR3 bases are TGTGCCAGCAGCCAAGAGGGGACAGGGGGGGGGACTTTCTTT. The gene calls are TRBV7-9 and TRBJ1-1, with 11 bases lining up with TRBD1. Germline loops: CDR1 SEHNR, CDR2 FQNEAQ (reference sequence). The junction had 11 bases not matched to a gene; V was cut back by 5 bases and J by 12 bases. The CDR3 consists of 14 residues.

This sequence joins TRBV19 and TRBJ2-5, with TRBD2 identical over 7 bases. The CDR3 has 13 amino acids. Germline assignment: CDR1 LNHDA and CDR2 SQIVND (reference sequence). After removal of 5 bases from V and 4 bases from J, the junction contained 4 bases not matched to a gene. CDR3 DNA: TGTGCCAGTAGTTTGGCTAGCGGAGAGACCCAGTACTTC. Translated: CASSLASGETQYF.

The CDR3 loop reads CASSQEGARGSPLHF. The DNA of the CDR3 is TGCGCCAGCAGCCAAGAAGGCGCCAGGGGCTCACCCCTCCACTTT. The J gene is TRBJ1-6, the V gene TRBV4-1; maybe TRBD1 (6 bases). Trimming removed 0 bases at V and 10 bases at J, with 13 bases between. Per the germline V gene, CDR1 is MGHRA and CDR2 is YSYEKL. The CDR3 has 15 amino acids.

The chain recombines TRBV4-1 with TRBJ2-1; D may be TRBD2 (6 bases). This CDR3 comprises 15 residues. The germline gives CDR1 MGHRA, CDR2 YSYEKL. With 3 bases removed from V and 9 bases from J, the gap between germline ends came to 18 bases. In DNA form, the CDR3 reads TGCGCCAGCAGCCAGCTCGGACTACCCGGCGCTGAGCAGTTCTTC. It yields the protein CASSQLGLPGAEQFF.

The rearrangement joins TRBV11-2 to TRBJ2-5; TRBD2 matches at 13 bases. Germline CDR1 reads SGHAT; CDR2 reads FQNNGV. The J segment lost 2 bases and the V segment lost 7 bases, leaving 7 bases of the junction unmatched. The CDR3 is 16 amino acids. CDR3 in amino acids: CASNPGLAGPQETQYF. The CDR3 nucleotides are TGTGCCAGCAACCCGGGACTAGCGGGACCACAAGAGACCCAGTACTTC.

CDR3 loop: CASSLAVAVAGELFF. The CDR3 DNA follows: TGCGCCAGCAGCTTGGCCGTCGCGGTGGCCGGGGAGCTGTTTTTT. The gene calls are TRBV5-1 and TRBJ2-2; D remains unclear. V lost 0 bases to trimming and J lost 6 bases, with 12 bases between them. The CDR3 is made up of 15 amino acids. The germline gives CDR1 SGHRS, CDR2 YFSETQ.

J is TRBJ2-1 and V is TRBV7-2; a weak D match, TRBD1 (6 bases). CDR1 and CDR2 (germline): SGHTA, FQGNSA. The V gene lost 5 bases and the J gene lost 4 bases, with 6 bases spanning the gap. The CDR3 is 12 residues long. CDR3 sequence (DNA): TGTGCCAGCAGCGACAGGTACAATGAGCAGTTCTTC. Translation gives CASSDRYNEQFF.

The rearrangement joins TRBV5-1 to TRBJ2-3; TRBD2 agrees at 8 bases. CDR1 and CDR2 (germline): SGHRS, YFSETQ. The CDR3 is made up of 15 amino acids. V trimming: 0 bases; J trimming: 7 bases; junction bases outside the gene matches: 7. The CDR3 sequence: CASSLDSAGGNTQYF. CDR3 DNA sequence: TGCGCCAGCAGCTTGGACAGTGCGGGGGGTAATACGCAGTATTTT.

The gene calls are TRBV5-4 and TRBJ1-6, with a tentative D call TRBD1 (5 bases). V was shortened by 4 bases and J by 7 bases, with 15 bases between the two germline ends. CDR3 size: 15 residues. Germline V gives CDR1 SGHNT, CDR2 YYREEE (reference sequence). CDR3 DNA sequence: TGTGCCAGCAGCCAGGGCGTGGACGTCAATTCACCCCTCCACTTT. This translates into CASSQGVDVNSPLHF.

This clone occurred once. The chain joins TRBV5-1 to TRBJ1-2, with TRBD1 matching over 9 bases. The CDR3 sequence is 15 residues long. CDR1 and CDR2 (germline): SGHRS, YFSETQ. Trimming removed 4 bases from V and 5 bases from J; junction bases left unmatched: 9. CDR3 region: CASSVGQGGPYGYTF. In DNA form, the CDR3 reads TGCGCCAGCAGCGTGGGACAGGGTGGCCCGTATGGCTACACCTTC.

This clone came up once. V usage is TRBV2 and J usage is TRBJ1-2; D is perhaps TRBD1 (5 bases). Germline-derived CDR1 and CDR2 are SNHLY and FYNNEI. The V end was cut by 2 bases, the J end by 8 bases, with 9 bases between. This CDR3 has 12 amino acids. CDR3 in DNA: TGTGCCAGCAGTGAACCAGGGCAAGGCTACACCTTC. The encoded protein is CASSEPGQGYTF.